The clone carrying this T cell receptor (beta chain) was seen a handful of times. This entry comes from a study of blood T cell repertoires in COVID-19. Produced via immunoSEQ multiplex PCR; TCRdb's table is partial and in-frame only. This table holds some 250,000 clones, around 89% found once. The CDR3 loop spans 15 amino acids. Per germline, CDR1 SGHDN and CDR2 FVKESK. Trimming left V 1 base short and J 10 bases short, with 17 bases between. The receptor was isolated from a man aged 35 to 55 who had recovered from COVID-19. The chain combines TRBV14 with TRBJ2-1; D gene ambiguous. The sample comprised PBMCs or T cells enriched from blood (not recorded which). The CDR3 reads CASSQVGTLTREQFF. CDR3 bases: TGTGCCAGCAGCCAAGTAGGCACTTTGACGAGGGAGCAGTTCTTC.